The 20 T cell receptor beta chains reported below all come from one sample, sequenced in a study of blood T cell repertoires in COVID-19. Using immunoSEQ multiplex PCR, the repertoire was profiled, and TCRdb retains in-frame clones only, with some absent. The sample carries about 250,000 clones, approximately 85% recorded once. The sample comprised peripheral blood. The receptors were sampled from a man aged 45-60 years with COVID-19, enrolled during active disease.

The count of this clone is one. V is TRBV20-1 and J is TRBJ2-1; no clear D gene. The CDR3 has 14 amino acids. Germline lookup yields CDR1 DFQATT and CDR2 SNEGSKA (reference sequence). The ends were cut back, 3 bases at V and 0 bases at J, with 9 bases in the middle. CDR3 region: CSASLHLSYNEQFF. CDR3 nucleotide sequence: TGCAGTGCTAGTTTACACCTCTCCTACAATGAGCAGTTCTTC.

The J gene is TRBJ1-6, the V gene TRBV27; TRBD1 aligns across 9 bases. The CDR3 contains 14 residues. Germline V gene data show CDR1 as MNHEY and CDR2 as SMNVEV (reference sequence). With V trimmed by 5 bases and J by 9 bases, 5 bases remained unmatched. The CDR3 is CASSTGTGSSPLHF. CDR3 coding DNA: TGTGCCAGCAGTACCGGGACAGGGAGTTCACCCCTCCACTTT.

The J gene is TRBJ2-5, the V gene TRBV27; 14 nucleotides agree with TRBD2. Germline V CDR1 and CDR2: MNHEY, SMNVEV (reference sequence). V lost 5 bases to trimming and J lost 5 bases; unmatched junction nucleotides: 7. The CDR3 extends over 16 amino acids. The chain's CDR3 is CASSLTTSGGAETQYF. CDR3 DNA sequence: TGTGCCAGCAGTCTGACGACTAGCGGGGGGGCTGAGACCCAGTACTTC.

The genes are TRBV7-9 and TRBJ1-6; perhaps TRBD1 as D (6 bases). Germline V lookup: CDR1 SEHNR, CDR2 FQNEAQ (reference sequence). The length of the CDR3 is 13 residues. V lost 5 bases and J lost 10, with 12 bases in between. CDR3 in amino acids: CASSDQGSSPLHF. In nucleotides, the CDR3 is TGTGCCAGCAGCGATCAGGGGTCGTCACCCCTCCACTTT.

This clone was recorded once. The chain carries TRBV10-3 and TRBJ1-5; tentatively, D is TRBD1 (5 bases). The V gene lost 0 bases and the J gene lost 4 bases, with 10 bases spanning the gap. CDR3 length equals 15 residues. Germline CDR1 is ENHRY and CDR2 is SYGVKD. The CDR3 bases are TGTGCCATCAGTGAGTCGATCGACAGTAATCAGCCCCAGCATTTT. This codes for CAISESIDSNQPQHF.

The chain recombines TRBV4-2 with TRBJ2-3; TRBD1 agrees at 8 bases. Per germline, CDR1 LGHNA and CDR2 YNFKEQ. The trim removed 0 bases at V and 5 bases at J, leaving 25 bases unmatched. The CDR3 is 22 amino acids. The CDR3 sequence: CASSQDLRTGLDSRVGGDTQYF. CDR3 in DNA: TGTGCCAGCAGCCAAGATCTAAGGACAGGGTTGGACAGCCGCGTCGGAGGAGATACGCAGTATTTT.

The rearrangement joins TRBV6-5 to TRBJ2-1, with a weak D call TRBD2 (5 bases). With 5 bases removed from V and 10 bases from J, the gap between germline ends came to 18 bases. CDR1 and CDR2 (germline): MNHEY, SVGAGI. The CDR3 is 14 amino acids. The CDR3 coding sequence is TGTGCCAGCAGTCCAATAGCGCGGGCTTTAGAGCAGTTCTTC. This encodes CASSPIARALEQFF.

This chain connects TRBV18 to TRBJ2-5; a weak D match, TRBD2 (6 bases). Trimming cost V 1 base and J 8 bases, with 23 bases left between them. The germline CDR1 and CDR2 sequences are KGHSH and LQKENI. CDR3 size: 17 residues. The CDR3 nucleotides read TGTGCCAGCTCACCACGTGGTCCGGGACTCGAGACTGACACCCAGTACTTC. Protein: CASSPRGPGLETDTQYF. Variable domain in full (rest from reference TRBV18 and TRBJ2-5): NAGVMQNPRHLVRRRGQEARLRCSPMKGHSHVYWYRQLPEEGLKFMVYLQKENIIDESGMPKERFSAEFPKEGPSILRIQQVVRGDSAAYFCASSPRGPGLETDTQYFGPGTRLLVL.

The rearrangement joins TRBV12-3 or TRBV12-4 to TRBJ2-1, with no clear D. The CDR3 runs to 12 residues. V lost 4 bases, J lost 4 bases, and 5 bases lay in between. The CDR3 DNA is TGTGCCAGCAGTTCCCTTTACAATGAGCAGTTCTTC. Translating it yields CASSSLYNEQFF.

CDR3 in DNA: TGTGCCAGCAGTTCTGGGAGCCCTAACACTGAAGCTTTCTTT. Protein sequence: CASSSGSPNTEAFF. This chain connects TRBV6-5 to TRBJ1-1; D is unclear. CDR1 MNHEY and CDR2 SVGAGI come from the germline V gene. The CDR3 length is 14 residues. Trimming took off 4 bases at V and 2 bases at J, with 11 bases between the two ends.

V and J are TRBV5-1 and TRBJ2-1; D possibly corresponds to TRBD1 (5 bases). The germline gives CDR1 SGHRS, CDR2 YFSETQ. The CDR3 covers 15 residues. The V gene lost 1 base and the J gene lost 10 bases, with 18 bases spanning the gap. Here the CDR3 reads CASSLSWGPEKEQFF. The CDR3 DNA reads as TGCGCCAGCAGCTTGAGCTGGGGCCCAGAAAAGGAGCAGTTCTTC.

The V and J genes are TRBV11-2 and TRBJ1-2, with 10 bases matching TRBD1. Germline V gives CDR1 SGHAT, CDR2 FQNNGV. This CDR3 has 13 residues. The junction had 4 bases not matched to a gene; V was cut back by 5 bases and J by 7 bases. This CDR3 reads CASSPGQGGGYTF. In nucleotides, the CDR3 is TGTGCCAGCAGCCCCGGACAGGGGGGTGGCTACACCTTC.

The chain has TRBV2 and TRBJ2-2; 7 bases align to TRBD1. V was pared by 5 bases and J by 4 bases, with 7 bases of the junction left unmatched. The CDR3 consists of 15 residues. Germline V gene lookup returns CDR1 SNHLY and CDR2 FYNNEI. The CDR3 coding sequence is TGTGCCAGCAGTTGGGGCAGGGGGATCACCGGGGAGCTGTTTTTT. Translated: CASSWGRGITGELFF.

J is TRBJ1-4 and V is TRBV9; perhaps TRBD1 as D (6 bases). Trimming cost V 7 bases and J 7 bases, with 23 bases left between them. CDR3 length: 16 amino acids. Germline loops: CDR1 SGDLS, CDR2 YYNGEE. The CDR3 protein is CASSQSAGGSGEKLFF. The CDR3 nucleotides are TGTGCCAGCTCCCAAAGCGCGGGGGGCAGCGGTGAAAAACTGTTTTTT.

The chain combines TRBV21-1 with TRBJ2-4; the table's D call, TRBD1, was not checked against the DNA. TRBV21-1 is listed as a pseudogene. The CDR3 is 14 amino acids. The DNA for the CDR3 is TGTGCCAGCACTCGGGACAGGACCAAAAACATTCAGTACTTC. Translating gives CASTRDRTKNIQYF.

The gene calls are TRBV5-4 and TRBJ2-5; no definite D call. From germline, CDR1 is SGHNT and CDR2 YYREEE (reference sequence). V lost 4 bases and J lost 2, with 15 bases in between. This CDR3 has 15 residues. The CDR3 bases are TGTGCCAGCAGCCAAAACGCCGGGTCTCAAGAGACCCAGTACTTC. Translation: CASSQNAGSQETQYF.

The V and J genes are TRBV27 and TRBJ1-4; D call uncertain. Between the trimmed V and J ends, which lost 1 base and 8 bases, there was a span of 11 bases. Germline V gene lookup returns CDR1 MNHEY and CDR2 SMNVEV (reference sequence). CDR3 length: 14 amino acids. Here the CDR3 DNA reads TGTGCCAGCAGTTTATATGGAGTCGACGAAAAACTGTTTTTT. Protein product: CASSLYGVDEKLFF.

The rearrangement uses TRBV4-1 and TRBJ2-1, with D possibly matching TRBD1 (6 bases). There are 14 residues in the CDR3. Trimming shortened V by 4 bases and J by 2 bases, and 9 bases separated the two germline ends. Germline values: CDR1 MGHRA, CDR2 YSYEKL. The CDR3 here is CASSRGTTYNEQFF. The CDR3 bases are TGCGCCAGCAGCCGAGGGACAACCTACAATGAGCAGTTCTTC.

Here the CDR3 reads CASSLGTGNEKLFF. The DNA for the CDR3 is TGTGCCAGCAGTCTAGGGACAGGGAACGAAAAACTGTTTTTT. J is TRBJ1-4 and V is TRBV7-2, with 9 positions matching TRBD1. The CDR3 spans 14 residues. Losses at the gene ends were 6 bases for V and 8 bases for J; bases not matched to a gene: 7. CDR1 is SGHTA, CDR2 FQGNSA, per germline.

The chain employs TRBV5-4 and TRBJ1-2, with TRBD1 identical over 9 bases. Germline-derived CDR1 and CDR2 are SGHNT and YYREEE (reference sequence). The ends lost 7 bases at V and 1 base at J; junction bases unmatched: 5. The CDR3 extends over 14 amino acids. This chain's CDR3 is CASVPTGGNYGYTF. The CDR3 DNA follows: TGTGCCAGCGTGCCGACAGGGGGTAACTATGGCTACACCTTC.